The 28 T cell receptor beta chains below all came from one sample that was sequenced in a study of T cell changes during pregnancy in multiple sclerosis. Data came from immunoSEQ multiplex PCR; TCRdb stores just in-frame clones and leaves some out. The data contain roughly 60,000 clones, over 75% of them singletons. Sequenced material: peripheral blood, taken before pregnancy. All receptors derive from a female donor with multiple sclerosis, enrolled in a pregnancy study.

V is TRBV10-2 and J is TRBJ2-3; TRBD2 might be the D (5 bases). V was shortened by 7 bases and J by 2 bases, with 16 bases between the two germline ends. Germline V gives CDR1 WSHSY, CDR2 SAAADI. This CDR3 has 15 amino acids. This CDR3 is CASTGTPGNTDTQYF. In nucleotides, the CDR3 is TGCGCCAGCACTGGCACGCCGGGGAACACAGATACGCAGTATTTT.

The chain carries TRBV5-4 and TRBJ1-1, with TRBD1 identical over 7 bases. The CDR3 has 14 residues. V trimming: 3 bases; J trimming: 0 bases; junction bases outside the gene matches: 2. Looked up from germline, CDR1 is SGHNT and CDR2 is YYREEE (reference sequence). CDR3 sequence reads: CASSSGQMNTEAFF. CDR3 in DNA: TGTGCCAGCAGCTCGGGACAGATGAACACTGAAGCTTTCTTT.

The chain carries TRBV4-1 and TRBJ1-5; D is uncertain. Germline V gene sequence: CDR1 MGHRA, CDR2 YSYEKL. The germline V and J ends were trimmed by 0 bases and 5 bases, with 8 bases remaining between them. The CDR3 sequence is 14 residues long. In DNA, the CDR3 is TGCGCCAGCAGCCAAGATCCGGGAGATCAGCCCCAGCATTTT. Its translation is CASSQDPGDQPQHF.

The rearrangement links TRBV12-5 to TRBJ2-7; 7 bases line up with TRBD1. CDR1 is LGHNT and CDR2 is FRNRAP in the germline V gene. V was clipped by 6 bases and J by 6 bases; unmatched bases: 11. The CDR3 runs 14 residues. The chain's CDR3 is CASGRLRDRGEQYF. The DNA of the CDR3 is TGTGCTAGTGGCCGTCTCCGGGACAGAGGCGAGCAGTACTTC.

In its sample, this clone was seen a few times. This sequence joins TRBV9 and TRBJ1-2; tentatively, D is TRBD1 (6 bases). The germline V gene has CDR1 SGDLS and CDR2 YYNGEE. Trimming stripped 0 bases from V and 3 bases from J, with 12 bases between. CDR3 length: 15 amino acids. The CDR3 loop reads CASSVEGYRDYGYTF. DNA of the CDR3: TGTGCCAGCAGCGTAGAGGGGTACAGGGACTATGGCTACACCTTC.

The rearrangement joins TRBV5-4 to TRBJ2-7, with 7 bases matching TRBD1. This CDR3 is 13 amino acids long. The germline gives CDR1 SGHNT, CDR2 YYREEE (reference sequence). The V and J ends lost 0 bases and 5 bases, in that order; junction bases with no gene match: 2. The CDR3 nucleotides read TGTGCCAGCAGCTTGGTAGGGGGCCACGAGCAGTACTTC. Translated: CASSLVGGHEQYF.

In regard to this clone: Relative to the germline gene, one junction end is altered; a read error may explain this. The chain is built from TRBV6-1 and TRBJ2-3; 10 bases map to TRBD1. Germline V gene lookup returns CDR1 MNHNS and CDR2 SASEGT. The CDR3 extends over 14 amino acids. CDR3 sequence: CASRWDRGTDMQYF. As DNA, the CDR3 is TGTGCCAGCAGATGGGACAGGGGCACAGATATGCAGTATTTT.

The CDR3, as DNA: TGTGCCAGCAGCTTAGGGGACAGGGTCTACGAGCAGTACTTC. It is translated as CASSLGDRVYEQYF. The chain combines TRBV13 with TRBJ2-7, with 8 bases lining up with TRBD1. CDR3 length equals 14 residues. Per the germline V gene, CDR1 is PRHDT and CDR2 is FYEKMQ (reference sequence). Unmatched junction bases numbered 1, after V lost 0 bases and J lost 3 bases.

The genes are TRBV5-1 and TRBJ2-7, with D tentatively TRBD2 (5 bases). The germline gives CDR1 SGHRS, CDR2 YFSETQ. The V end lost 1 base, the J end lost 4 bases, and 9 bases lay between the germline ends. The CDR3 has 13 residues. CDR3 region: CASSLTRGYEQYF. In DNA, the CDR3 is TGCGCCAGCAGCTTGACCCGGGGATACGAGCAGTACTTC.

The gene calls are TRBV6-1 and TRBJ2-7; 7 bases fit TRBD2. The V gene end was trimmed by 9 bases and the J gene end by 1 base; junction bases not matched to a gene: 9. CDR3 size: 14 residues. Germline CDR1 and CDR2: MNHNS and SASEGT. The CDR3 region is CASENTLASYEQYF. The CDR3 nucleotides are TGTGCCAGTGAGAACACACTAGCGTCCTACGAGCAGTACTTC.

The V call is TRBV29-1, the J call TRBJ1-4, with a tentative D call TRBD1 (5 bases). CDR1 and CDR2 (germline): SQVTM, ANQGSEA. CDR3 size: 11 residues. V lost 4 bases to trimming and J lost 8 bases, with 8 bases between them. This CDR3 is CSVVGGEKLFF. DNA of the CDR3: TGCAGCGTTGTGGGGGGGGAAAAACTGTTTTTT.

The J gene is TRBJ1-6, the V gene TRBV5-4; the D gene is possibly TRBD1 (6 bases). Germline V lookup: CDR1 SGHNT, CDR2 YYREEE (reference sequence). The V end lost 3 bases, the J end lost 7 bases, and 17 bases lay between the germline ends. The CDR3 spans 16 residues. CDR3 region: CASSSPQQGGNSPLHF. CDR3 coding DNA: TGTGCCAGCAGCTCGCCCCAACAGGGTGGGAATTCACCCCTCCACTTT.

This CDR3 is CASRRATGELFF. Written as DNA, the CDR3 is TGTGCCAGCCGCCGAGCCACCGGGGAGCTGTTTTTT. This chain links TRBV6-1 with TRBJ2-2; D remains ambiguous. The germline V and J ends were trimmed by 8 bases and 4 bases, with 8 bases remaining between them. Germline V gene lookup returns CDR1 MNHNS and CDR2 SASEGT. The CDR3 sequence is 12 residues long.

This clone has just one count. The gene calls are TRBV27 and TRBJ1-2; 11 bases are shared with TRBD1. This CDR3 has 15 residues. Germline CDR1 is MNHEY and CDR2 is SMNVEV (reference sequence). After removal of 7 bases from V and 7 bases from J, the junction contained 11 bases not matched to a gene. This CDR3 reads CASKTGDRGTRGYTF. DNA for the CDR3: TGTGCCAGCAAGACGGGGGACAGGGGGACGCGTGGCTACACCTTC.

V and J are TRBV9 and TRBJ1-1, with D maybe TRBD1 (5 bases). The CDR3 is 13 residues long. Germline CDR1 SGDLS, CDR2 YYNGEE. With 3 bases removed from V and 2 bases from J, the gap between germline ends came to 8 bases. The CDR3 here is CASSGGGNTEAFF. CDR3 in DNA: TGTGCCAGCAGCGGGGGCGGAAACACTGAAGCTTTCTTT.

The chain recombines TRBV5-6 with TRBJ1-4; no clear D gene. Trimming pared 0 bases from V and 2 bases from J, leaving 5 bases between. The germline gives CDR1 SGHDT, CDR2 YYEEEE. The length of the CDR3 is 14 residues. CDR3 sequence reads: CASSLGRTNEKLFF. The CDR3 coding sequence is TGTGCCAGCAGCTTGGGGCGGACTAATGAAAAACTGTTTTTT.

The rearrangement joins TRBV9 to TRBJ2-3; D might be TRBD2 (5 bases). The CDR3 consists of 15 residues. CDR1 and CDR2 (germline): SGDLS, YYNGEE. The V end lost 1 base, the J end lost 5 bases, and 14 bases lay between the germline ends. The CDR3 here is CASSVLSGIGDTQYF. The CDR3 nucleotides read TGTGCCAGCAGCGTATTAAGCGGCATCGGAGATACGCAGTATTTT. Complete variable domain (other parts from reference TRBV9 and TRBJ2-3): DSGVTQTPKHLITATGQRVTLRCSPRSGDLSVYWYQQSLDQGLQFLIQYYNGEERAKGNILERFSAQQFPDLHSELNLSSLELGDSALYFCASSVLSGIGDTQYFGPGTRLTVL.

The CDR3 DNA is TGTGCCAGCAGCTTCCGGGGAGAGACCCAGTACTTC. The encoded protein is CASSFRGETQYF. The rearrangement uses TRBV7-2 and TRBJ2-5; TRBD2 might be the D (5 bases). The CDR3 length is 12 residues. Germline lookup yields CDR1 SGHTA and CDR2 FQGNSA. V lost 3 bases and J lost 4, with 6 bases in between.

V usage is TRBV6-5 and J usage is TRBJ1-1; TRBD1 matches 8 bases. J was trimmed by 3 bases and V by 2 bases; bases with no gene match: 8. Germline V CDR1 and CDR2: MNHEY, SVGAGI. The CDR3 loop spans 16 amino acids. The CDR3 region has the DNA TGTGCCAGCAGTTACCGCAAGACAGGGGTCTACACTGAAGCTTTCTTT. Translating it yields CASSYRKTGVYTEAFF.

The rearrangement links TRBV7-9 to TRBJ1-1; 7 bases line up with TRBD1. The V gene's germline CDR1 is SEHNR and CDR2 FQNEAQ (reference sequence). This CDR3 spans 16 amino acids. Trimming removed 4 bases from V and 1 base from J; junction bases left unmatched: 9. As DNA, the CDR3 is TGTGCCAGCAGCTCAGACAGGGTAGGTAGGAACACTGAAGCTTTCTTT. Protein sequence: CASSSDRVGRNTEAFF.

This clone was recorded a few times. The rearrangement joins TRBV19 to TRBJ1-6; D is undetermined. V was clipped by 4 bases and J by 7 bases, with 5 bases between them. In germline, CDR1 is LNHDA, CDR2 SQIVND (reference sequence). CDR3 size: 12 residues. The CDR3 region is CASSRRNSPLHF. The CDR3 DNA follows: TGTGCCAGTAGTAGGCGGAATTCACCCCTCCACTTT.

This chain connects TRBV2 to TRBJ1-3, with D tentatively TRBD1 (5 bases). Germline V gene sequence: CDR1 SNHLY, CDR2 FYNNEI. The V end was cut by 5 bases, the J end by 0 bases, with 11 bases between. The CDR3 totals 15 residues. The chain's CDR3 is CASSPDRLSGNTIYF. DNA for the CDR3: TGTGCCAGCAGTCCAGACAGACTCTCTGGAAACACCATATATTTT.

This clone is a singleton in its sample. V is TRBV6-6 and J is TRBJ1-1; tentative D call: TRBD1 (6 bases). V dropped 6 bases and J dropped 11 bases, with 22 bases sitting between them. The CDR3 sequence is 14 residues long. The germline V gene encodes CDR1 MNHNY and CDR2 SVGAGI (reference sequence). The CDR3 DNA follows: TGTGCCAGCAGCCACCTACAGGGTAGAGGGTTGGCTTTCTTT. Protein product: CASSHLQGRGLAFF.

The CDR3 DNA reads as TGTGCCAGCAGCTTCTTTCAAGAGACCCAGTACTTC. This codes for CASSFFQETQYF. The chain links TRBV7-6 to TRBJ2-5; D ambiguous. Per germline, CDR1 SGHVS and CDR2 FNYEAQ. Trimming took off 3 bases at V and 2 bases at J, with 4 bases between the two ends. This CDR3 is 12 amino acids long.

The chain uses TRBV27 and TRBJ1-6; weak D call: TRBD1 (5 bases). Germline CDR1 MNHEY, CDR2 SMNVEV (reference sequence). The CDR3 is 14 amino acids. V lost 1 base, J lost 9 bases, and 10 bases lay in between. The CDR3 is CASSLFTGGSPLHF. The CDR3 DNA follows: TGTGCCAGCAGTTTATTTACAGGTGGTTCACCCCTCCACTTT.

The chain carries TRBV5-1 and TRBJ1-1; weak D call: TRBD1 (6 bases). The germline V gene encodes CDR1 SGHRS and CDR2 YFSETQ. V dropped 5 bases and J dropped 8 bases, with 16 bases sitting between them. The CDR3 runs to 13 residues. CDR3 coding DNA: TGCGCCAGCAGTATGGTGGGGGGGCACGAAGCTTTCTTT. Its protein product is CASSMVGGHEAFF.

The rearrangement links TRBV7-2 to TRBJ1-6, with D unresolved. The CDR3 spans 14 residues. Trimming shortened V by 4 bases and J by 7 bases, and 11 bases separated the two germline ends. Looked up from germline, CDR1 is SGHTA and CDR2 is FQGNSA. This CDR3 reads CASSSAGGNSPLHF. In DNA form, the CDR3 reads TGTGCCAGCAGCTCGGCCGGAGGGAATTCACCCCTCCACTTT.

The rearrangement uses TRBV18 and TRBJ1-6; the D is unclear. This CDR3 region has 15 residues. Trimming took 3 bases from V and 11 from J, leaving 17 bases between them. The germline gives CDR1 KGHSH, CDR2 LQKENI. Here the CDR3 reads CASSPLRVAGAPLHF. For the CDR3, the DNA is TGTGCCAGCTCACCTTTGAGGGTAGCTGGGGCACCCCTCCACTTT.